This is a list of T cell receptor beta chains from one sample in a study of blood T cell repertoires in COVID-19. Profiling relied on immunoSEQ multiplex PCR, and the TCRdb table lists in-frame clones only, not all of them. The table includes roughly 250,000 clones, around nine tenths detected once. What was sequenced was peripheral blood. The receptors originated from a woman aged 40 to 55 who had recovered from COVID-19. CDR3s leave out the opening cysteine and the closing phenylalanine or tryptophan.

ASSLRTSGPSSYNEQF	TRBV7-2	TRBJ2-1
ASSSGQARTQY	TRBV5-8	TRBJ2-5
ASSLDEREGCTDTQY	TRBV25-1	TRBJ2-3
ASSFEGVSGNTIY	TRBV7-2	TRBJ1-3
ASSPGTGRTDTQY	TRBV7-9	TRBJ2-3
ASSLGLAGGGDTQY	TRBV7-9	TRBJ2-3
AISGVGTGNTGELF	TRBV10-3	TRBJ2-2
ASSRDRAFSQPQH	TRBV28	TRBJ1-5
ARPRGPKGNEQY	TRBV10-1	TRBJ2-7
ASSPGQVASEQY	TRBV5-4	TRBJ2-7
ASSHSGQETQY	TRBV5-1	TRBJ2-5
ASGPEWTGLLMNTEAF	TRBV12-5	TRBJ1-1
ASSQEGGRVDSGANVLT	TRBV4-1	TRBJ2-6
ASSFPGQGNNEQF	TRBV28	TRBJ2-1
ASSLTSGLAGKGDQY	TRBV7-2	TRBJ2-4
AIGFRGPSSGANVLT	TRBV27	TRBJ2-6
ASSQTSHGELF	TRBV19	TRBJ2-2
ASSRRGNEKLF	TRBV2	TRBJ1-4
ASSLGLARLQETQY	TRBV7-2	TRBJ2-5
ASSFGAGDGYT	TRBV7-9	TRBJ1-2